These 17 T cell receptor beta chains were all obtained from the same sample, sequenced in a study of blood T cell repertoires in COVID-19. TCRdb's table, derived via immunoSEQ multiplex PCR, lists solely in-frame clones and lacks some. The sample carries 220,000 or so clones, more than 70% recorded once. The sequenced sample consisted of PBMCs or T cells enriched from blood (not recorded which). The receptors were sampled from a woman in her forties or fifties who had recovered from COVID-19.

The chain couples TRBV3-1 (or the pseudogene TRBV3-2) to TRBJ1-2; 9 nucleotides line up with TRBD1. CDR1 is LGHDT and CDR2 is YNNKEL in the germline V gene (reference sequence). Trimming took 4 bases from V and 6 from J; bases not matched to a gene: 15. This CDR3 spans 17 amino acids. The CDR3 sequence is CASSPWGRTGEADGYTF. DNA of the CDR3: TGTGCCAGCAGCCCCTGGGGTCGGACAGGGGAGGCGGATGGCTACACCTTC.

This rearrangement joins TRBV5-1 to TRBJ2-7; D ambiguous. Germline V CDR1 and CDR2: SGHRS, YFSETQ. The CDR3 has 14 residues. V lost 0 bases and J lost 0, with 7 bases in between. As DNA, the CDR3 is TGCGCCAGCAGCTTGGGTTTCGGCTCCTACGAGCAGTACTTC. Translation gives CASSLGFGSYEQYF.

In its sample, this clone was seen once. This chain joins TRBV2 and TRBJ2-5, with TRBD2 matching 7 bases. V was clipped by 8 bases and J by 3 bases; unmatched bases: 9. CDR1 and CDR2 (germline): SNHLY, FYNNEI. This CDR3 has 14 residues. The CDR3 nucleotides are TGTGCCAGCCCAAGGGGCCTAGCGGAAGAGACCCAGTACTTC. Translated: CASPRGLAEETQYF.

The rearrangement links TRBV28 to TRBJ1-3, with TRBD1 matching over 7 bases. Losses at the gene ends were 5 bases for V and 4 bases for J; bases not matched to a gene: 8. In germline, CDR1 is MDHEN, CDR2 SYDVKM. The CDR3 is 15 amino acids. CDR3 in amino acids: CASSPDRVSGNTIYF. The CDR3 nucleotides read TGTGCCAGCAGTCCCGACAGGGTGTCGGGAAACACCATATATTTT.

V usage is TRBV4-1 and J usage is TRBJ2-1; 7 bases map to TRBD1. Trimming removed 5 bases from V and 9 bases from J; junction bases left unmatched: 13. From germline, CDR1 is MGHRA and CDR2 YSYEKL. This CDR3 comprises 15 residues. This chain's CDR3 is CASSARQGALGEQFF. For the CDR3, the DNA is TGCGCCAGCAGCGCACGACAGGGAGCTTTGGGTGAGCAGTTCTTC.

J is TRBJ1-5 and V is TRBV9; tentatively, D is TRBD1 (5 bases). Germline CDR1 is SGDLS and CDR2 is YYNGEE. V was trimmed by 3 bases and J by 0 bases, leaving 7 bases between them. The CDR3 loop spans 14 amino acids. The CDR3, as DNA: TGTGCCAGCAGCGCGACAGTTAGCAATCAGCCCCAGCATTTT. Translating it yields CASSATVSNQPQHF.

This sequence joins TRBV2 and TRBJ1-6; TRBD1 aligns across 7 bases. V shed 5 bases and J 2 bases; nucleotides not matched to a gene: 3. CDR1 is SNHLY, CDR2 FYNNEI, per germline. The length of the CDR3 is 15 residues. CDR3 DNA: TGTGCCAGCAGTCCCAGGGGGACCTATAATTCACCCCTCCACTTT. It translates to CASSPRGTYNSPLHF. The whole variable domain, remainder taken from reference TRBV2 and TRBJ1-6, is EPEVTQTPSHQVTQMGQEVILRCVPISNHLYFYWYRQILGQKVEFLVSFYNNEISEKSEIFDDQFSVERPDGSNFTLKIRSTKLEDSAMYFCASSPRGTYNSPLHFGNGTRLTVT.

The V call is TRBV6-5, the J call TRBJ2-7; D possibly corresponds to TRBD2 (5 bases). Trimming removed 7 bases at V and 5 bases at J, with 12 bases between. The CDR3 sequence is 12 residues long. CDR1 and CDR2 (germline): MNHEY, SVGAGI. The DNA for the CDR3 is TGTGCCAGCACCATGATGCGGGACGAGCAGTACTTC. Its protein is CASTMMRDEQYF.

CDR3 coding DNA: TGTGCCAGCCGTTCTAGCGGGAGGGCTCCAGATACGCAGTATTTT. It yields the protein CASRSSGRAPDTQYF. V gene TRBV6-2 or TRBV6-3 combines with J gene TRBJ2-3, with 12 bases fitting TRBD2. J gave up 4 bases and V 8 bases, and 7 bases lay outside the gene matches. The CDR3 covers 15 residues. CDR1 MNHEY and CDR2 SVGEGT come from the germline V gene.

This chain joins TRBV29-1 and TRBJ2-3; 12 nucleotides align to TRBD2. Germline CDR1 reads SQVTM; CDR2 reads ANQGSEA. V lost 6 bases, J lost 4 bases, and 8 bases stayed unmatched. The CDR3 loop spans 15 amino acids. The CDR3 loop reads CSVAKTSGGADTQYF. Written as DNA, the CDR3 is TGCAGCGTCGCAAAGACTAGCGGGGGCGCAGATACGCAGTATTTT.

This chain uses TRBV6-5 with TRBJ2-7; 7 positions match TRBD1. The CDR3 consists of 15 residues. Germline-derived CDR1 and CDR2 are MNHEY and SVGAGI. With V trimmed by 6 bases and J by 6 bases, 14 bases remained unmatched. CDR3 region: CASSRSRDSLTEQYF. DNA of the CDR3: TGTGCCAGCAGCCGAAGTCGGGACAGTTTGACCGAGCAGTACTTC.

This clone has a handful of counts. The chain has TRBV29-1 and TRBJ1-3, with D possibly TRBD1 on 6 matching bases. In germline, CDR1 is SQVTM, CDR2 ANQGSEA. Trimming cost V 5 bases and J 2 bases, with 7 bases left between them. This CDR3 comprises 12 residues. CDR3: CSVTGTGNTIYF. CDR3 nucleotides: TGCAGCGTTACAGGGACTGGAAACACCATATATTTT.

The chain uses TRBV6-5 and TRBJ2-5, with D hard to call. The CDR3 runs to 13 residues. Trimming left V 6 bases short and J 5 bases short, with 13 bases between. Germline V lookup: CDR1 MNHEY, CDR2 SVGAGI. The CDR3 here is CASSPPGWETQYF. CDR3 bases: TGTGCCAGCAGCCCCCCAGGCTGGGAGACCCAGTACTTC.

CDR3 coding DNA: TGTGCCAGCAGCACCCAGACTAATCAGCCCCAGCATTTT. It is translated as CASSTQTNQPQHF. The gene calls are TRBV7-6 and TRBJ1-5; D is unresolved. V shed 5 bases and J shed 4 bases, with 9 bases lying between them. The CDR3 totals 13 residues. The germline CDR1 and CDR2 sequences are SGHVS and FNYEAQ. Full variable domain (outside the CDR3, taken from reference TRBV7-6 and TRBJ1-5): GAGVSQSPRYKVTKRGQDVALRCDPISGHVSLYWYRQALGQGPEFLTYFNYEAQQDKSGLPNDRFSAERPEGSISTLTIQRTEQRDSAMYRCASSTQTNQPQHFGDGTRLSIL.

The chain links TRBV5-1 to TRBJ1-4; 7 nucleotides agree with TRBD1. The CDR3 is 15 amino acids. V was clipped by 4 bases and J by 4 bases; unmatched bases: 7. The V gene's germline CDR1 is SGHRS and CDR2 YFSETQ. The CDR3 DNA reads TGCGCCAGCAGCCCCCACGGGACAGATAATGAAAAACTGTTTTTT. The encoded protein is CASSPHGTDNEKLFF.

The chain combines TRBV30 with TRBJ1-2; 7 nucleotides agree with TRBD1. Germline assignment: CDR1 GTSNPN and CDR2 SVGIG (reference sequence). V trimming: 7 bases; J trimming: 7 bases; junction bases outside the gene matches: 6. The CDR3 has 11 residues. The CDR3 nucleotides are TGTGCCTACCAGACAGGGATTGGCTACACCTTC. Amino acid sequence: CAYQTGIGYTF.

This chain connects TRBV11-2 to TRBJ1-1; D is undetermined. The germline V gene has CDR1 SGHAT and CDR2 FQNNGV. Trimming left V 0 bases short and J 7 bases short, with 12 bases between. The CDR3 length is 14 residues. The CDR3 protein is CASSLDYQIHEAFF. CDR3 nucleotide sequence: TGTGCCAGCAGCTTAGATTATCAGATACATGAAGCTTTCTTT.